These T cell receptor beta chains were read from a single sample in a study of blood T cell repertoires in COVID-19. TCRdb's copy holds only in-frame clones and misses some; the assay was immunoSEQ multiplex PCR. Of some 150,000 clones in the sample, 80% to 85% were seen once. Sequenced input: PBMCs or T cells enriched from blood (not recorded which). Receptors were obtained from a woman aged 50 to 60 who had been exposed to COVID-19. The CDR3 runs from the conserved cysteine through the conserved F or W. D genes are given only for firm matches. Size is omitted from some rows. Given values are once, few, many or a class for expanded clones.

D gene,V gene,clone size,J gene,CDR3 DNA,CDR3 protein
TRBD2,TRBV7-9,-,TRBJ2-1,TGTGCCAGCAGCTTCTTCGGCGGGAGAGCCGATGAGCAGTTCTTC,CASSFFGGRADEQFF
TRBD2,TRBV7-8,-,TRBJ2-6,TGTGCCAGCAGCTCATCTAGCGGGGGCTCTGGGGCCAACGTCCTGACTTTC,CASSSSSGGSGANVLTF
TRBD1,TRBV5-1,-,TRBJ2-7,TGCGCCAGCAGCTTCGGGACAGGGGGCACATTCTCCTACGAGCAGTACTTC,CASSFGTGGTFSYEQYF
TRBD1,TRBV27,-,TRBJ1-2,TGTGCCAGCAGTTCGGGACAGTTTTTCGGAGGCTACACCTTC,CASSSGQFFGGYTF
-,TRBV2,-,TRBJ1-1,TGTGCCAGCTCCGTTCTGTTGGCTTTCTTT,CASSVLLAFF
TRBD2,TRBV19,-,TRBJ2-7,TGTGCCAGTAGTATCTCTAGCGGATCCTACGAGCAGTACTTC,CASSISSGSYEQYF
TRBD1,TRBV5-6,-,TRBJ1-2,TGTGCCAGCAGCTTGGTAGGGACAGGGAACTATGGCTACACCTTC,CASSLVGTGNYGYTF
-,TRBV5-1,-,TRBJ2-1,TGCGCCAGCAGCTTGGCGGCGGGGCTGTACAATGAGCAGTTCTTC,CASSLAAGLYNEQFF
TRBD1,TRBV2,-,TRBJ1-2,TGTGCCAGCAGCTATGGACAGGGGGCAGGGGGCTACACCTTC,CASSYGQGAGGYTF
-,TRBV24-1,-,TRBJ2-5,TGTGCCACAAGTGGAACCCGACGGGACTTC,CATSGTRRDF
-,TRBV7-9,few,TRBJ1-1,TGTGCCAGCAGCTTAGACGACAGGCCTGAAGCTTTCTTT,CASSLDDRPEAFF
TRBD2,TRBV12-5,-,TRBJ2-1,TGTGCTAGTGGTTTGGGAAGGACTAGCGTATACAATGAGCAGTTCTTC,CASGLGRTSVYNEQFF
-,TRBV4-2,few,TRBJ1-6,TGTGCCAGCAGCCAAGACCTTGACAGGTTAAATTCACCCCTCCACTTT,CASSQDLDRLNSPLHF
-,TRBV19,-,TRBJ1-1,TGTGCCAGTAGTATAAAGGGGCGTACTGAAGCTTTCTTT,CASSIKGRTEAFF
TRBD2,TRBV7-2,few,TRBJ2-3,TGTGCCAGCAGCTTAGTACTAGCGGGGGGCCTTAACACAGATACGCAGTATTTT,CASSLVLAGGLNTDTQYF